The sequence of this T cell receptor (beta chain) was determined in a study of OX40 agonist ivuxolimab in advanced cancers. About the full investigation: The costimulatory receptor OX40 (CD134) was targeted by ivuxolimab, a fully human IgG2 agonistic monoclonal antibody. Partial responses were achieved by three dose-escalation patients, of whom one had hepatocellular carcinoma and two had cutaneous melanoma. Intravenous ivuxolimab was administered to patients every 2 weeks at six dose levels: 0.01, 0.1, 0.3, 1.5, 3 and 10 mg/kg. Patients were allowed to have had prior anti-PD-1, anti-PD-L1 or anti-CTLA-4 therapy, and roughly 40% of the dose-escalation patients had previously received checkpoint inhibitors. The dose-escalation cohort was 82.7% male with a mean age of about 65 years, ranging from 23 to 79. The paper reports the monotherapy dose-escalation portion (N = 52 patients) of the phase I ivuxolimab trial. Peripheral TCRbeta sequencing aimed to test whether ivuxolimab altered TCR sequence diversity and caused clonal T-cell expansion. Of the roughly 50 dose-escalation patients, hepatocellular carcinoma was present in around 19, melanoma in roughly 15, renal cell carcinoma in 9 and head and neck cancer in 9.

Beyond this particular receptor, the publication reports: Partial responders in the 0.1-3.0 mg/kg groups had among the lowest normalized peripheral clonal expansion, especially among CD8+ T cells. After ivuxolimab, more expanded clones were found on average in CD8+ T cells than in CD4+ T cells. Low levels of normalized T-cell clonal expansion were also seen in some nonresponding patients. Antigen specificity was not determined for the clonally expanded peripheral T cells. Clonal expansion of both CD4+ and CD8+ blood T cells was observed from baseline to week 6 at doses 0.1 to 3.0 mg/kg.

Regarding this clone: What this receptor recognizes is not known. No per-base quality is available; no much larger clone lies one base away.

Genomic DNA was isolated from the sorted cells so that the TCRbeta CDR3 region could be sequenced. The immunoSEQ Assay was used for sequencing of TCRbeta CDR3 regions. TCRdb's version of the immuneACCESS table is confined to in-frame rearrangements and falls short of the full clone set. An unresolved V gene accounts for under half of the shortfall where checked; the remainder is of unknown origin. The sample table records about 64,000 clones; around 84% of these occur just once. The ten largest clones take up 2.5% to 3.5% of the sample. Patients with a history of autoimmune disease or receiving systemic immunosuppression were excluded from the trial. Peripheral blood for TCR sequencing was collected from all dose cohorts at baseline, on cycle 4 day 1, and on cycle 7 day 1. The samples were drawn from a first-in-human, open-label, multicenter phase I dose-escalation trial of ivuxolimab. Adults with locally advanced or metastatic melanoma, renal cell, hepatocellular, or head and neck squamous cell carcinoma were enrolled in the trial. Before TCR sequencing, CD4+ T cells and CD8+ T cells were sorted from peripheral blood as separate populations.

The sequence was collected from an adult with an advanced solid tumor such as melanoma, head and neck, liver or kidney cancer. The input for sequencing was CD4+ or CD8+ T cells sorted from blood, taken in a trial of the OX40 agonist ivuxolimab.

The DNA sequence follows: TGCGCCAGCAAGGAGGACAGCGCGTTCGTCACGCAGCCCCAGCATTTT. Its protein product is CASKEDSAFVTQPQHF. Recombination joined TRBV4-1 with TRBJ1-5; the D segment could be TRBD1, given 6 matching bases. The CDR3 measures 16 amino acids from cysteine to phenylalanine. This entry keeps only the CDR3 DNA: 48 bases, framed from base 1. The germline ends are 23 bases apart after V is trimmed by 7 bases and J by 7 bases. CDR1 and CDR2 (MGHRA, YSYEKL) derive from the germline V gene.